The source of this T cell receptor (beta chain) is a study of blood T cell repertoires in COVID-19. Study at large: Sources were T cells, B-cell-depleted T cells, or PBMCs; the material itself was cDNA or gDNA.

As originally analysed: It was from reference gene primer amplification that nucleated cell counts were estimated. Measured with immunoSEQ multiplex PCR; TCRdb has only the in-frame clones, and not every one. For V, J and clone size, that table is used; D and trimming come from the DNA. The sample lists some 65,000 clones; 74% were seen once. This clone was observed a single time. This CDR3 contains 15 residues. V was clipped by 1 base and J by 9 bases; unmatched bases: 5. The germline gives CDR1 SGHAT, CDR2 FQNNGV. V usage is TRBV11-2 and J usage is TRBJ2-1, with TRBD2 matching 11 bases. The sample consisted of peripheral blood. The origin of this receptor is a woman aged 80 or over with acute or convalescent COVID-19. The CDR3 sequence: CASSLVIAGGPEQFF. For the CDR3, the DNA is TGTGCCAGCAGCTTAGTTATAGCGGGAGGGCCTGAGCAGTTCTTC. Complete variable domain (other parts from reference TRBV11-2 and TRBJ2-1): EAGVAQSPRYKIIEKRQSVAFWCNPISGHATLYWYQQILGQGPKLLIQFQNNGVVDDSQLPKDRFSAERLKGVDSTLKIQPAKLEDSAVYLCASSLVIAGGPEQFFGPGTRLTVL.